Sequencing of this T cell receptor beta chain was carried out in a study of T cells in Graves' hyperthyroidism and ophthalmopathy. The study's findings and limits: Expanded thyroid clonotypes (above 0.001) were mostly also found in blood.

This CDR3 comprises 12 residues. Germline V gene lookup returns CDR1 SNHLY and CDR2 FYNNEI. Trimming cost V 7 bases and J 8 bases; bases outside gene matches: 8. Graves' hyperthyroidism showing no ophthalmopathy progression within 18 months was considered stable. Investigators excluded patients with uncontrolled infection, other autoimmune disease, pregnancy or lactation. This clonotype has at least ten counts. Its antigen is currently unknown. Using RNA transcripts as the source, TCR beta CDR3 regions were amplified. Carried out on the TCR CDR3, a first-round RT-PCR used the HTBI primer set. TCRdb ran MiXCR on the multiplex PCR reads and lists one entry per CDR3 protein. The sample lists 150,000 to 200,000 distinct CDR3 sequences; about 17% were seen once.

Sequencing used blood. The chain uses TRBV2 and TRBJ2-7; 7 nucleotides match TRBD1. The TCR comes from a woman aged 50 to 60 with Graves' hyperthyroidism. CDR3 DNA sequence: TGTGCCAGCAAGGGGGCGTCCCGGCAGCAGTACTTC. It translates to CASKGASRQQYF.